The present T cell receptor beta chain was sequenced within a study of T cell repertoires in cytomegalovirus infection (dated by TCRdb to between 2018 and 2021). With regard to the full study: Peptide stimulations targeted recently identified HLA-C-restricted CMV epitopes, whose presentation resists viral immunomodulation, together with well-studied HLA-B-restricted epitopes. The HLA type of each donor mattered for the analysis, because public TCR beta signatures pointed to carriage of CMV infection along with the matching HLA type. Points the paper makes about the study in general: The ex vivo response was dominated by HLA-C-restricted CMV-specific TCR beta clonotypes, which also provided the single most frequent clonotype in two of eight donors. Cumulative frequency of public TCR beta family members discriminated carriers of CMV infection plus the relevant HLA type in this cohort and an independent roughly 330-donor cohort.

V gives up 3 bases and J gives up 2 bases, and the segment between their germline ends measures 8 bases. In the germline V gene, CDR1 corresponds to KGHSH and CDR2 to LQKENI. The CDR3 runs 13 residues from the cysteine to the valine. Just the 39-base CDR3 DNA is kept, in frame starting at base 1. Sequenced using an Illumina HiSeq 1500. Starting from the raw public reads, TCRdb applied fastp trimming at Q25, assembled clones with MiXCR and retained in-frame beta chains. Each CDR3 protein gets just one entry, which takes the most common genes and DNA from the rows behind it. A total of a few hundred thousand distinct CDR3 sequences appear in this sample, roughly 34% of them only once. 17% of the sample is in the top ten clones. The sample holds one count of this clonotype. Its antigen target is currently unknown. No clone much larger than this one lies a single base away; base qualities are absent. One read amounts to weak evidence.

This specimen's treatment or condition label, per the study, means: in vitro stimulation with specific CMV peptide epitopes to enrich CMV-specific T cells. The sequence is built from TRBV18 and TRBJ2-7, with the identity of the D gene unclear. This TCR was recovered from a human donor in good health (CMV status not recorded). Some clones in this sample may be carry-over from other donors' samples. Sequenced material: cultured PBMCs, taken from culture after CMV antigen stimulation. The CDR3 loop reads CASSPDNAYEQYV. The DNA sequence is TGTGCCAGCTCACCCGATAACGCCTACGAGCAGTACGTC.